These 14 T cell receptor beta chains were sequenced from one sample in a study of T cells after yellow fever vaccination. MiXCR, run by TCRdb on the 5' RACE reads, gives a single entry per CDR3 protein. The table shows hundreds of thousands of distinct CDR3 sequences, with 18% occurring only once. Source: PBMCs, taken before the yellow fever booster vaccination. The source is a man younger than 35 who received the YFV17D yellow fever vaccine.

In DNA form, the CDR3 reads TGTGCCAGCAGCTTCGATGTAGGTGAGCAGTTCTTC. Its protein product is CASSFDVGEQFF. V is TRBV5-5 and J is TRBJ2-1, with unresolved D. CDR1 is SGHKS, CDR2 YYEKEE, per germline (reference sequence). The CDR3 spans 12 residues. V lost 2 bases, J lost 9 bases, and 9 bases lay in between.

This chain uses TRBV7-6 with TRBJ2-2, with 14 bases identical to TRBD2. Germline V gene sequence: CDR1 SGHVS, CDR2 FNYEAQ. Losses at the gene ends were 5 bases for V and 3 bases for J; bases not matched to a gene: 5. The CDR3 runs 17 residues. DNA for the CDR3: TGTGCCAGCAGCACAGGACTAGCGGGGGGCTACACCGGGGAGCTGTTTTTT. Amino acid sequence: CASSTGLAGGYTGELFF.

This chain joins TRBV5-4 and TRBJ2-4; D ambiguous. This CDR3 has 15 residues. Germline CDR1 and CDR2: SGHNT and YYREEE (reference sequence). Between the trimmed V and J ends, which lost 0 bases and 5 bases, there was a span of 12 bases. CDR3 sequence reads: CASSLAPLAENIQYF. CDR3 nucleotides: TGTGCCAGCAGCTTGGCTCCCCTTGCGGAAAACATTCAGTACTTC.

The chain recombines TRBV7-2 with TRBJ1-3; 10 bases are shared with TRBD1. The V gene's germline CDR1 is SGHTA and CDR2 FQGNSA. This CDR3 is built from 17 residues. V lost 5 bases, J lost 0 bases, and 7 bases stayed unmatched. CDR3 loop: CASSAGTGAFSGNTIYF. CDR3 in DNA: TGTGCCAGCAGCGCCGGGACAGGGGCCTTCTCTGGAAACACCATATATTTT.

This clonotype turned up a few times. The rearrangement links TRBV6-5 to TRBJ2-5; 10 nucleotides align to TRBD2. CDR3 length: 16 amino acids. Looked up from germline, CDR1 is MNHEY and CDR2 is SVGAGI. J was trimmed by 5 bases and V by 4 bases; bases with no gene match: 10. The CDR3 reads CASSSTPGLARETQYF. The CDR3, as DNA: TGTGCCAGCAGTTCCACACCGGGACTAGCGCGGGAGACCCAGTACTTC.

This clonotype was recorded a few times. V and J are TRBV29-1 and TRBJ1-1, with a tentative D call TRBD1 (5 bases). In germline, CDR1 is SQVTM, CDR2 ANQGSEA. This CDR3 is 17 amino acids long. Trimming left V 3 bases short and J 0 bases short, with 20 bases between. The CDR3 DNA sequence: TGCAGCGTTGAGGGCTTGGGGCGAGGGGAGGTGAACACTGAAGCTTTCTTT. Its translation: CSVEGLGRGEVNTEAFF.

This clonotype was seen a few times. The rearrangement joins TRBV18 to TRBJ2-7; D is uncertain. CDR3 length: 15 residues. V was cut by 6 bases and J by 1 base, with 16 bases left in between. CDR1 is KGHSH and CDR2 is LQKENI in the germline V gene. Here the CDR3 reads CASSRGRALSYEQYV. The CDR3 nucleotides read TGTGCCAGCTCCCGCGGACGGGCCTTATCCTACGAGCAGTACGTC.

This clonotype turned up a few times. V is TRBV7-8 and J is TRBJ2-1; 10 bases are a match to TRBD2. CDR1 SGHVS and CDR2 FQNEAQ come from the germline V gene. V gave up 6 bases and J gave up 7 bases; unmatched junction bases: 18. The CDR3 has 18 amino acids. The CDR3 loop reads CASRLNLAGVASNNEQFF. In DNA, the CDR3 is TGTGCCAGCAGGTTAAACCTAGCGGGAGTAGCGAGTAATAATGAGCAGTTCTTC. Using reference TRBV7-8 and TRBJ2-1 for the parts outside the CDR3, the full variable domain is GAGVSQSPRYKVAKRGQDVALRCDPISGHVSLFWYQQALGQGPEFLTYFQNEAQLDKSGLPSDRFFAERPEGSVSTLKIQRTQQEDSAVYLCASRLNLAGVASNNEQFFGPGTRLTVL.

The rearrangement joins TRBV7-2 to TRBJ2-4; TRBD2 matches 13 bases. The CDR3 length is 19 residues. Germline V gives CDR1 SGHTA, CDR2 FQGNSA. The trim removed 3 bases at V and 0 bases at J, leaving 8 bases unmatched. DNA for the CDR3: TGTGCCAGCAGCTTCGGACTAGCGGGGGCCGGGAGAGCCAAAAACATTCAGTACTTC. It is translated as CASSFGLAGAGRAKNIQYF.

The rearrangement joins TRBV20-1 to TRBJ2-1; 12 bases are a match to TRBD2. Germline assignment: CDR1 DFQATT and CDR2 SNEGSKA (reference sequence). The J segment lost 5 bases and the V segment lost 0 bases, leaving 8 bases of the junction unmatched. This CDR3 has 17 amino acids. The CDR3 DNA sequence: TGCAGTGCTAGAGACTTTCTCCTAGCGGGGGGGGACAATGAGCAGTTCTTC. Translating it yields CSARDFLLAGGDNEQFF.

This clonotype has just a few counts. The V gene is TRBV19, the J gene TRBJ1-5; D is perhaps TRBD1 (5 bases). The CDR3 contains 14 residues. Germline V CDR1 and CDR2: LNHDA, SQIVND (reference sequence). Trimming removed 7 bases at V and 7 bases at J, with 17 bases between. The CDR3 loop is CASTVGPGPQPQHF. The CDR3, as DNA: TGTGCCAGTACCGTGGGACCGGGGCCCCAGCCCCAGCATTTT.

The sample holds many counts of this clonotype. The V and J genes are TRBV15 and TRBJ2-3; TRBD2 is a possible D gene (6 bases). The germline V and J ends were trimmed by 3 bases and 4 bases, with 14 bases remaining between them. This CDR3 is 15 amino acids long. The germline gives CDR1 LNHNV, CDR2 YYDKDF (reference sequence). The CDR3 is CATSSLRLVADTQYF. For the CDR3, the DNA is TGTGCCACCAGCAGTCTGCGACTAGTGGCAGATACGCAGTATTTT. The full variable domain, in which reference TRBV15 and TRBJ2-3 provide the parts outside the CDR3, is DAMVIQNPRYQVTQFGKPVTLSCSQTLNHNVMYWYQQKSSQAPKLLFHYYDKDFNNEADTPDNFQSRRPNTSFCFLDIRSPGLGDTAMYLCATSSLRLVADTQYFGPGTRLTVL.

This clonotype appeared a few times. V gene TRBV10-2 combines with J gene TRBJ2-7; 10 positions agree with TRBD1. The V gene end was trimmed by 3 bases and the J gene end by 1 base; junction bases not matched to a gene: 6. This CDR3 is 16 amino acids long. Per the germline V gene, CDR1 is WSHSY and CDR2 is SAAADI. CDR3 amino acids: CASSESGTGASYEQYF. The CDR3 DNA is TGCGCCAGCAGTGAATCCGGGACAGGGGCGTCCTACGAGCAGTACTTC.

V and J are TRBV7-9 and TRBJ2-4; 7 nucleotides align to TRBD1. The CDR3 has 14 residues. Per the germline V gene, CDR1 is SEHNR and CDR2 is FQNEAQ (reference sequence). V trimming: 5 bases; J trimming: 9 bases; junction bases outside the gene matches: 10. CDR3 DNA: TGTGCCAGCAGCCCCGGACAGGATCGGGTCATTCAGTACTTC. Translation gives CASSPGQDRVIQYF.